This TCR beta chain was observed in a study of long-term antiretroviral therapy in people with HIV. Sequencing relied on immunoSEQ assay v3.0, run at survey level. It was about 35,000-50,000 T-cell genomes per sample that sequencing targeted. Generated by immunoSEQ multiplex PCR, the TCRdb table keeps only in-frame clones and is missing some. This sample has 25,000 to 30,000 clones, with roughly 92% found just once. Study-level results: The blood, collected between about 2003 and 2017, was possibly taken under older ART regimens.

On this clone: Its antigen is as yet unknown.

Between the trimmed V and J ends, which lost 6 bases and 4 bases, there was a span of 10 bases. The V gene's germline CDR1 is SGHAT and CDR2 FQNNGV. The CDR3 length is 13 residues. This sequence originates from a man younger than 35 with HIV. The V call is TRBV11-2, the J call TRBJ2-1, with D uncertain. Sequenced material: unsorted PBMCs, taken 3.1 years after starting antiretroviral therapy. Here the CDR3 DNA reads TGTGCCAGCAGATCAGGACGTTACAATGAGCAGTTCTTC. Translation gives CASRSGRYNEQFF.